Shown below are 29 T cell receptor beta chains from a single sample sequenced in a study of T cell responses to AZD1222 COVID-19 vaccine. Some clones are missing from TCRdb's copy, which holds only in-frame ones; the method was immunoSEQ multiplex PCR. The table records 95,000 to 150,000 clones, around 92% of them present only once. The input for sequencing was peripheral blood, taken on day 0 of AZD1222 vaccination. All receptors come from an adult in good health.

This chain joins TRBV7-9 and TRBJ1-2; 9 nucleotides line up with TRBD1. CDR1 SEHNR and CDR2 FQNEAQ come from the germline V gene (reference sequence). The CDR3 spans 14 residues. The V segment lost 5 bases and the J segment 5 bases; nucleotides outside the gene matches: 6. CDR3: CASSPPGTGYGYTF. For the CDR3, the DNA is TGTGCCAGCAGCCCACCCGGGACAGGGTATGGCTACACCTTC.

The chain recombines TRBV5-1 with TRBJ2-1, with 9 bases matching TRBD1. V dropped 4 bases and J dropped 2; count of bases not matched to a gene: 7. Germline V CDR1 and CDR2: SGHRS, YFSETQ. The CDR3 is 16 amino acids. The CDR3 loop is CASSLTGGAPYNEQFF. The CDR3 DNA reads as TGCGCCAGCAGCCTCACAGGGGGCGCGCCCTACAATGAGCAGTTCTTC.

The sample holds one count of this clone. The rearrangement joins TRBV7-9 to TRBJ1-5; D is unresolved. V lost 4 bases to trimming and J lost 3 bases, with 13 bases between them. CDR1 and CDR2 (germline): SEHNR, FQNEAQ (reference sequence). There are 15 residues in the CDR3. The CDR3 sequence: CASSSSLLLNQPQHF. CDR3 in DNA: TGTGCCAGCAGCTCCAGCCTACTCCTCAATCAGCCCCAGCATTTT.

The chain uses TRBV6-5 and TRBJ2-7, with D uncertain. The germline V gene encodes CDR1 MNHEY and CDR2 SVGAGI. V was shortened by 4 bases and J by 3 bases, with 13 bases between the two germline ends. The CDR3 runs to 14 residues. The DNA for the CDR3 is TGTGCCAGCAGTTTAGGCCCCCGAAACTACGAGCAGTACTTC. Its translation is CASSLGPRNYEQYF.

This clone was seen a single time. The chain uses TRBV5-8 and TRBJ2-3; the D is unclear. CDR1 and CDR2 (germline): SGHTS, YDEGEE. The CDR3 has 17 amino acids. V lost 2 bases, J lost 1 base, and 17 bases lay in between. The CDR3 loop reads CASSFSSASVGTDTQYF. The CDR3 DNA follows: TGTGCCAGCAGCTTTAGTTCAGCGTCGGTAGGCACAGATACGCAGTATTTT. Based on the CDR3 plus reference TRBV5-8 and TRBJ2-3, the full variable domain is EAGVTQSPTHLIKTRGQQATLRCSPISGHTSVYWYQQALGLGLQFLLWYDEGEERNRGNFPPRFSGRQFPNYSSELNVNALELEDSALYLCASSFSSASVGTDTQYFGPGTRLTVL.

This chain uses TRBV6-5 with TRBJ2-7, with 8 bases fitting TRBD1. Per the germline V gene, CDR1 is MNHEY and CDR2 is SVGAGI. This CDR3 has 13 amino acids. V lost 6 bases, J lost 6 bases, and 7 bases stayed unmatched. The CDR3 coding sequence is TGTGCCAGCAGACCCGGACAGGGAGGCGAGCAGTACTTC. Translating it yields CASRPGQGGEQYF.

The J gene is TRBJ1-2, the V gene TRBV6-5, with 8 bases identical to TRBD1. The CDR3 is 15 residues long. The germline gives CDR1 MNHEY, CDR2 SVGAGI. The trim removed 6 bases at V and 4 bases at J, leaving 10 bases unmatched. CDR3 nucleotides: TGTGCCAGCAGAATGACAGGGGTGGGATCCTATGGCTACACCTTC. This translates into CASRMTGVGSYGYTF.

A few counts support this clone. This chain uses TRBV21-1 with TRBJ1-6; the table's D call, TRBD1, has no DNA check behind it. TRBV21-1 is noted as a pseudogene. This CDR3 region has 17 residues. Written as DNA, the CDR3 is TGTGCCAGCAGCAAACCAGGACAGGGCCGGGATAATTCACCCCTCCACTTT. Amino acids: CASSKPGQGRDNSPLHF.

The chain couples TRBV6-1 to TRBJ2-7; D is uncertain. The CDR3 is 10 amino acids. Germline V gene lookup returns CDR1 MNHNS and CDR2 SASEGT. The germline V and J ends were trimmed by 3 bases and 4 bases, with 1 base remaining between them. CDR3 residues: CASSEYEQYF. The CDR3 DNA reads TGTGCCAGCAGTGAGTACGAGCAGTACTTC.

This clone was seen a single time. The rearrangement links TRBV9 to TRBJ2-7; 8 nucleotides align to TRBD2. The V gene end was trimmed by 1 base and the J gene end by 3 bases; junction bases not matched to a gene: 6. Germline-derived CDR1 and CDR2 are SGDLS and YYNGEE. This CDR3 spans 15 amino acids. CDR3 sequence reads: CASSVWSGGNYEQYF. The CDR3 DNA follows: TGTGCCAGCAGCGTATGGTCGGGAGGGAACTACGAGCAGTACTTC.

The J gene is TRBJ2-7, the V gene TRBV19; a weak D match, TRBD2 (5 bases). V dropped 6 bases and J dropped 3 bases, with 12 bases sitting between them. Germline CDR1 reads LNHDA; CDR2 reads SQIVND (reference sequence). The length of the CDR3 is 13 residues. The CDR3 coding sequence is TGTGCCAGTAGCCGATCCGCGGGCTACGAGCAGTACTTC. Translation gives CASSRSAGYEQYF.

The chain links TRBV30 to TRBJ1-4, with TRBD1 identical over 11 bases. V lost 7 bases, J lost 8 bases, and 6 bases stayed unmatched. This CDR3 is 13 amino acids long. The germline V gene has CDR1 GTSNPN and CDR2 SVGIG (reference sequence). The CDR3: CALGDRGGEKLFF. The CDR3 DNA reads TGTGCCTTGGGGGACAGGGGGGGCGAAAAACTGTTTTTT.

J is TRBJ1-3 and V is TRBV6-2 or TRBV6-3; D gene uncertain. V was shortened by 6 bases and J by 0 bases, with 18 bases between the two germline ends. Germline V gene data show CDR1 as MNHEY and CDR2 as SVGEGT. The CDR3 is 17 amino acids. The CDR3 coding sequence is TGTGCCAGCAGCCCTAACCCCGGACGGAACTCTGGAAACACCATATATTTT. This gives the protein CASSPNPGRNSGNTIYF.

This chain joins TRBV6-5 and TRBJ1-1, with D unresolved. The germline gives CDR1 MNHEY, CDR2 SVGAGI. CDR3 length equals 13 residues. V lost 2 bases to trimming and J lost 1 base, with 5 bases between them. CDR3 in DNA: TGTGCCAGCAGTTACGGCGGGAACACTGAAGCTTTCTTT. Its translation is CASSYGGNTEAFF.

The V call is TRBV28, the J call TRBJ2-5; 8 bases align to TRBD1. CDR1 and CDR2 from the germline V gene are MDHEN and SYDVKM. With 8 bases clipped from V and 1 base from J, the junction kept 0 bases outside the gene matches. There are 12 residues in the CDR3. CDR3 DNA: TGTGCCAGCGACAGGGGCCAAGAGACCCAGTACTTC. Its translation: CASDRGQETQYF.

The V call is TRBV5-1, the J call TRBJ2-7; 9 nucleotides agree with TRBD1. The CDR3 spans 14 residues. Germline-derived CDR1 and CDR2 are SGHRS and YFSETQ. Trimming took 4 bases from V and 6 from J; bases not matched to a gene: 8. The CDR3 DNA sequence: TGCGCCAGCAGCCCGGGACAGGGAAGGTTCGAGCAGTACTTC. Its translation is CASSPGQGRFEQYF.

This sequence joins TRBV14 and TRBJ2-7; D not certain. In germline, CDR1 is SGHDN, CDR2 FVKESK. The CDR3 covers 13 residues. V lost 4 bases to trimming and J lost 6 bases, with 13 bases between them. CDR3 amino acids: CASSPPPPGEQYF. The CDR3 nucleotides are TGTGCCAGCAGCCCACCCCCCCCTGGCGAGCAGTACTTC.

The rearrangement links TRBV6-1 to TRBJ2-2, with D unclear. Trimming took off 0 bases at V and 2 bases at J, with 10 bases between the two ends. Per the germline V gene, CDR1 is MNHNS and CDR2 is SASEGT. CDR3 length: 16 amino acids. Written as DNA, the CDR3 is TGTGCCAGCAGTGAAGCTTACGGCGTTAACACCGGGGAGCTGTTTTTT. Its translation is CASSEAYGVNTGELFF.

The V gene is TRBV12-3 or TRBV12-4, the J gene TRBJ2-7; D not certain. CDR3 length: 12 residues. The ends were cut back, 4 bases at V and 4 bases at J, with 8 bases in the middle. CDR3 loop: CASSYDRYEQYF. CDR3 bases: TGTGCCAGCAGTTATGACCGTTACGAGCAGTACTTC.

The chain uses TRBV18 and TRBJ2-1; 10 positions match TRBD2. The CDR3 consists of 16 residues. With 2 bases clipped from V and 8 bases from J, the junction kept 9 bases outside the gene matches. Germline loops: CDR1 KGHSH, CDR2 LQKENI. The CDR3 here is CASSPRTSGGWDEQFF. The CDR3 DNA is TGTGCCAGCTCACCAAGGACTAGCGGAGGTTGGGATGAGCAGTTCTTC.

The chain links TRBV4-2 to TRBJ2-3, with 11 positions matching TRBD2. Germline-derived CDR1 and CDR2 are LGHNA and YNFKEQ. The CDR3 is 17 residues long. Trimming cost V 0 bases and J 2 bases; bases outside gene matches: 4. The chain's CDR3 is CASSQDLAGGPTDTQYF. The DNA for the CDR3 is TGTGCCAGCAGCCAAGATCTAGCGGGGGGACCCACAGATACGCAGTATTTT.

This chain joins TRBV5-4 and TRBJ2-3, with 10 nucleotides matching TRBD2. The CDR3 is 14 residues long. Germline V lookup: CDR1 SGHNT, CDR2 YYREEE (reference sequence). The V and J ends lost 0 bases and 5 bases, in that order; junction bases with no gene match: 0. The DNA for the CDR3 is TGTGCCAGCAGCTTGGGACTAGCGGGAGATACGCAGTATTTT. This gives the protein CASSLGLAGDTQYF. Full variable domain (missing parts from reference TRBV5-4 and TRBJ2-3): ETGVTQSPTHLIKTRGQQVTLRCSSQSGHNTVSWYQQALGQGPQFIFQYYREEENGRGNFPPRFSGLQFPNYSSELNVNALELDDSALYLCASSLGLAGDTQYFGPGTRLTVL.

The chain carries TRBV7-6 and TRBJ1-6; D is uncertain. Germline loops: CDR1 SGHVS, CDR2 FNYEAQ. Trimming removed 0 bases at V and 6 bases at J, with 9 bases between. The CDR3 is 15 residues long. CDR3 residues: CASSLAIGRNSPLHF. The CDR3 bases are TGTGCCAGCAGCTTAGCGATTGGGCGTAATTCACCCCTCCACTTT.

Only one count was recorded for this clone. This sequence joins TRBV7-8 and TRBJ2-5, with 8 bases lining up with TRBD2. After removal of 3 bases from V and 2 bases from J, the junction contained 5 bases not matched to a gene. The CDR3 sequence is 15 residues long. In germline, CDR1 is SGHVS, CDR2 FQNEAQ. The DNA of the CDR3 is TGTGCCAGCAGCTTCCAGCGGGGGTGGCAAGAGACCCAGTACTTC. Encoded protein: CASSFQRGWQETQYF.

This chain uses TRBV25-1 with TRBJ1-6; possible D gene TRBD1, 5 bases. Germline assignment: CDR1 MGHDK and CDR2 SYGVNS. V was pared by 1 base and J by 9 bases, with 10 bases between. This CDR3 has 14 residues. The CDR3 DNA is TGTGCCAGCAGTGAATCGGACATCATTTCACCCCTCCACTTT. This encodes CASSESDIISPLHF. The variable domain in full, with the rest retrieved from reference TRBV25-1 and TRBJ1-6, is EADIYQTPRYLVIGTGKKITLECSQTMGHDKMYWYQQDPGMELHLIHYSYGVNSTEKGDLSSESTVSRIRTEHFPLTLESARPSHTSQYLCASSESDIISPLHFGNGTRLTVT.

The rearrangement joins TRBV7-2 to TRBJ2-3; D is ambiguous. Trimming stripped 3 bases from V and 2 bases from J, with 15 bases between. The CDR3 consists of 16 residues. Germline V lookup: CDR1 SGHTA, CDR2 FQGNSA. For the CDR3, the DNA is TGTGCCAGCAGCTTGGGCGGACGGCTGTTCACAGATACGCAGTATTTT. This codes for CASSLGGRLFTDTQYF.

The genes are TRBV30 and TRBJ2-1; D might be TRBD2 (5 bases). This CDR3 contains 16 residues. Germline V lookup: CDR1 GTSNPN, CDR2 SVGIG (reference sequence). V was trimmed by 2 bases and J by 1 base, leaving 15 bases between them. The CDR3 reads CAWSRRVLSSYNEQFF. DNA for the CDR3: TGTGCCTGGAGTCGGCGGGTGTTGAGTTCCTACAATGAGCAGTTCTTC.

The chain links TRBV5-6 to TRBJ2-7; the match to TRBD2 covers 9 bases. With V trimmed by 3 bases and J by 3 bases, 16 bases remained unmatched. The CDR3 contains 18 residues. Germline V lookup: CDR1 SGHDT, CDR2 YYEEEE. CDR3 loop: CASSSKELPGLARYEQYF. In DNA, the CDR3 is TGTGCCAGCAGCTCTAAGGAACTTCCGGGACTAGCTCGCTACGAGCAGTACTTC.

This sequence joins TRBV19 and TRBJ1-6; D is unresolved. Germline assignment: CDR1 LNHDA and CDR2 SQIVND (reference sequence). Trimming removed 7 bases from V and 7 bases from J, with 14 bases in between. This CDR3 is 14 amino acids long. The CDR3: CASNSRGLNSPLHF. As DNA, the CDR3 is TGTGCCAGTAATTCTAGAGGGCTGAATTCACCCCTCCACTTT.